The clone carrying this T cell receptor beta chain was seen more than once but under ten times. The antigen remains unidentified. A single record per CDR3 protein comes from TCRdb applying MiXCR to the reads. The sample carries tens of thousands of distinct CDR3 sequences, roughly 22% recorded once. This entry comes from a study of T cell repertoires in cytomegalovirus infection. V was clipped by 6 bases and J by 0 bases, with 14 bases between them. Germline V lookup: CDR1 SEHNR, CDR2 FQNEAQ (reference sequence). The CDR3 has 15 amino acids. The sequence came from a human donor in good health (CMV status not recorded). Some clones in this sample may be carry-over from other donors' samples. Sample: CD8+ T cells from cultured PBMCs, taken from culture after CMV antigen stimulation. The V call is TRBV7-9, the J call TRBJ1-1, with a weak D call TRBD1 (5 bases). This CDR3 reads CASRPSQGMNTEAFF. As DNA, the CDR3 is TGTGCCAGCAGGCCTAGCCAGGGTATGAACACTGAAGCTTTCTTT.